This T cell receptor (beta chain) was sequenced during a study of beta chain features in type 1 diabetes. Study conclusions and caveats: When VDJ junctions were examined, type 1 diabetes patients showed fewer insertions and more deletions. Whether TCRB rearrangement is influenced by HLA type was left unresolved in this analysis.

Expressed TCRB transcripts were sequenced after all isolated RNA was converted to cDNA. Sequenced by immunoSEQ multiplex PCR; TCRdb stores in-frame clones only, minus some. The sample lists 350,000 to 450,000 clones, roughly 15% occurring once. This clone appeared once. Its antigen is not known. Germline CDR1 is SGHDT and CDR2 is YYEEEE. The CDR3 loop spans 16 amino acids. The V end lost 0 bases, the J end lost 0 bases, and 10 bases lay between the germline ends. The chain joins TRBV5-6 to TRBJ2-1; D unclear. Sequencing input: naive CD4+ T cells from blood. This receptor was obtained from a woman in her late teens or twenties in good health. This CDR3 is CASSLVRASSYNEQFF. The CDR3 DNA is TGTGCCAGCAGCTTGGTCCGTGCTAGCTCCTACAATGAGCAGTTCTTC.